What follows are 15 T cell receptor beta chains derived from one specimen sequenced in a study of blood T cell repertoires in COVID-19. Profiling relied on immunoSEQ multiplex PCR, and the TCRdb table lists in-frame clones only, not all of them. Of about 210,000 clones listed, approximately 78% were seen once; the top ten hold about 9%. The specimen sequenced was PBMCs or T cells enriched from blood (not recorded which). These receptors originate from a man aged 40-55 years who had recovered from COVID-19.

V usage is TRBV7-2 and J usage is TRBJ2-5, with 7 bases aligning to TRBD2. CDR3 length equals 14 residues. CDR1 and CDR2 (germline): SGHTA, FQGNSA. J gave up 3 bases and V 2 bases, and 3 bases lay outside the gene matches. For the CDR3, the DNA is TGTGCCAGCAGCTTAAGAGGGAGGGAAGAGACCCAGTACTTC. Translating it yields CASSLRGREETQYF.

J is TRBJ2-7 and V is TRBV30; 10 bases agree with TRBD2. The germline CDR1 and CDR2 sequences are GTSNPN and SVGIG (reference sequence). This CDR3 is 14 amino acids long. V was pared by 3 bases and J by 3 bases, with 5 bases of the junction left unmatched. CDR3 region: CAWRKASGSYEQYF. CDR3 in DNA: TGTGCCTGGAGGAAGGCTAGCGGGAGCTACGAGCAGTACTTC.

The chain is built from TRBV19 and TRBJ2-1, with 7 bases identical to TRBD2. The CDR3 length is 14 residues. The germline V gene encodes CDR1 LNHDA and CDR2 SQIVND (reference sequence). Trimming took 2 bases from V and 7 from J; bases not matched to a gene: 5. This CDR3 reads CASSIRRGLNEQFF. The CDR3 coding sequence is TGTGCCAGTAGTATAAGGCGGGGGTTGAATGAGCAGTTCTTC.

The chain couples TRBV5-1 to TRBJ2-7; 7 nucleotides line up with TRBD1. J gave up 6 bases and V 4 bases, and 10 bases lay outside the gene matches. The CDR3 runs 14 residues. Per the germline V gene, CDR1 is SGHRS and CDR2 is YFSETQ. Here the CDR3 reads CASSGTGTDLEQYF. DNA of the CDR3: TGCGCCAGCAGCGGAACCGGGACAGACCTCGAGCAGTACTTC.

The CDR3 is CASSEAEGAYGYTF. The CDR3, as DNA: TGTGCCAGCAGTGAAGCGGAGGGGGCCTATGGCTACACCTTC. This chain uses TRBV2 with TRBJ1-2, with 7 nucleotides matching TRBD1. CDR3 length equals 14 residues. Germline values: CDR1 SNHLY, CDR2 FYNNEI. Trimming took 0 bases from V and 4 from J; bases not matched to a gene: 2.

The V call is TRBV12-3 or TRBV12-4, the J call TRBJ1-1; 7 bases line up with TRBD1. J lost 4 bases, V lost 8 bases, and 1 base had no gene match. The CDR3 extends over 11 amino acids. DNA of the CDR3: TGTGCCAGCTACAGGGGCACTGAAGCTTTCTTT. This translates into CASYRGTEAFF.

The genes are TRBV2 and TRBJ1-2; no clear D gene. The CDR3 runs to 14 residues. V dropped 11 bases and J dropped 0 bases, with 16 bases sitting between them. CDR1 is SNHLY, CDR2 FYNNEI, per germline. The CDR3 is CASSRRVSNYGYTF. Here the CDR3 DNA reads TGTGCCTCCAGCCGGAGGGTCTCTAACTATGGCTACACCTTC. Full variable domain (rest looked up from reference TRBV2 and TRBJ1-2): EPEVTQTPSHQVTQMGQEVILRCVPISNHLYFYWYRQILGQKVEFLVSFYNNEISEKSEIFDDQFSVERPDGSNFTLKIRSTKLEDSAMYFCASSRRVSNYGYTFGSGTRLTVV.

The rearrangement links TRBV24-1 to TRBJ2-7; 9 bases align to TRBD1. Germline CDR1 KGHDR, CDR2 SFDVKD. The CDR3 is 16 residues long. The junction had 16 bases not matched to a gene; V was cut back by 12 bases and J by 2 bases. CDR3 amino acids: CAADDPQGAPTYEQYF. The CDR3 nucleotides read TGTGCCGCCGACGACCCACAGGGGGCCCCGACCTACGAGCAGTACTTC.

The gene calls are TRBV7-3 and TRBJ1-1, with a weak D call TRBD1 (6 bases). V lost 5 bases and J 1 base, leaving 8 bases between the germline ends. The CDR3 is 13 residues long. Germline CDR1 reads SGHTA; CDR2 reads FQGTGA. In nucleotides, the CDR3 is TGTGCCAGCAGCCGAGGGGGGAACACTGAAGCTTTCTTT. Its protein is CASSRGGNTEAFF.

The V and J genes are TRBV5-4 and TRBJ1-2; D perhaps matches TRBD1 (6 bases). CDR1 SGHNT and CDR2 YYREEE come from the germline V gene (reference sequence). Trimming removed 5 bases at V and 5 bases at J, with 22 bases between. The CDR3 length is 16 residues. The CDR3 DNA is TGTGCCAGCAGTCTCTCGGGGGGGCTGAAACAGTATGGCTACACCTTC. Protein sequence: CASSLSGGLKQYGYTF. Based on the CDR3 plus reference TRBV5-4 and TRBJ1-2, the full variable domain is ETGVTQSPTHLIKTRGQQVTLRCSSQSGHNTVSWYQQALGQGPQFIFQYYREEENGRGNFPPRFSGLQFPNYSSELNVNALELDDSALYLCASSLSGGLKQYGYTFGSGTRLTVV.

V usage is TRBV27 and J usage is TRBJ2-7, with a possible D match to TRBD2 (6 bases). Trimming left V 4 bases short and J 1 base short, with 11 bases between. The germline CDR1 and CDR2 sequences are MNHEY and SMNVEV (reference sequence). There are 14 residues in the CDR3. The CDR3 is CASSYRETSYEQYF. In nucleotides, the CDR3 is TGTGCCAGCAGTTACCGGGAGACTTCCTACGAGCAGTACTTC.

The V gene is TRBV6-2 or TRBV6-3, the J gene TRBJ2-3, with a tentative D call TRBD2 (6 bases). The CDR3 runs 18 residues. Germline-derived CDR1 and CDR2 are MNHEY and SVGEGT. Deletions cut 2 bases from V and 4 bases from J, with 22 bases between. The CDR3 spells CASSYRGFRREIPDTQYF. The CDR3 DNA is TGTGCCAGCAGTTACCGGGGGTTTCGACGGGAGATCCCAGATACGCAGTATTTT.

A few counts support this clone. A junction boundary mismatches the germline segment, possibly from a read error. Other DNA sequences in the same sample also yield this CDR3. The chain combines TRBV12-3 or TRBV12-4 with TRBJ1-1; D not certain. The CDR3 is made up of 12 amino acids. The CDR3 DNA is TGTGCCAGCAGCTTAGGCGGCGCTGAGGCTTTCTTT. This encodes CASSLGGAEAFF.

The V gene is TRBV7-9, the J gene TRBJ2-5; 7 bases align to TRBD1. Germline V gene data show CDR1 as SEHNR and CDR2 as FQNEAQ (reference sequence). This CDR3 is 14 amino acids long. J lost 5 bases, V lost 5 bases, and 8 bases had no gene match. As DNA, the CDR3 is TGTGCCAGCAGCGGGTACAGGGGACAGGAGACCCAGTACTTC. Protein sequence: CASSGYRGQETQYF.

This clone was observed a single time. The chain uses TRBV2 and TRBJ2-7; 7 nucleotides align to TRBD1. The CDR3 is 13 residues long. The germline gives CDR1 SNHLY, CDR2 FYNNEI. Unmatched junction bases numbered 10, after V lost 8 bases and J lost 6 bases. The CDR3 nucleotides are TGTGCCAGCGCCGGGGTAGGGGGCGCCGAGCAGTACTTC. Protein sequence: CASAGVGGAEQYF.